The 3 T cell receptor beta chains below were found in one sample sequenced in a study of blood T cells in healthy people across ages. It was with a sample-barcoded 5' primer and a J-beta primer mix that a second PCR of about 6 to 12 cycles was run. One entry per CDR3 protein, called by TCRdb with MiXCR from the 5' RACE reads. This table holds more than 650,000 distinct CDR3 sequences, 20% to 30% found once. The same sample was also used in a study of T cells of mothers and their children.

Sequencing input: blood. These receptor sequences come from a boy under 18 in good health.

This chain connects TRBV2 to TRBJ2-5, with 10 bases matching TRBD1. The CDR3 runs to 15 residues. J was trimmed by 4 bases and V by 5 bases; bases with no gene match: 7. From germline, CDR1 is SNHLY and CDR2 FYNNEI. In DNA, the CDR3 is TGTGCCAGCAGTTTCCCGGGACAGGGGTTAGAGACCCAGTACTTC. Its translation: CASSFPGQGLETQYF.

The CDR3 loop reads CASSFRSSQPQHF. The CDR3 nucleotides read TGTGCCAGCAGTTTCCGGTCCAGCCAGCCCCAGCATTTT. The J gene is TRBJ1-5, the V gene TRBV12-3 or TRBV12-4; D is unresolved. Trimming took off 3 bases at V and 7 bases at J, with 10 bases between the two ends. The CDR3 runs 13 residues.

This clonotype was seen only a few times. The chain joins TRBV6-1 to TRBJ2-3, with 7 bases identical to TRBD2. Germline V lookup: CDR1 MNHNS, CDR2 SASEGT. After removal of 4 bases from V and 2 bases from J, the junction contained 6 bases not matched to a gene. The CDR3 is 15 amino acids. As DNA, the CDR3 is TGTGCCAGCAGTGGACGGGGGGATACCACAGATACGCAGTATTTT. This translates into CASSGRGDTTDTQYF.